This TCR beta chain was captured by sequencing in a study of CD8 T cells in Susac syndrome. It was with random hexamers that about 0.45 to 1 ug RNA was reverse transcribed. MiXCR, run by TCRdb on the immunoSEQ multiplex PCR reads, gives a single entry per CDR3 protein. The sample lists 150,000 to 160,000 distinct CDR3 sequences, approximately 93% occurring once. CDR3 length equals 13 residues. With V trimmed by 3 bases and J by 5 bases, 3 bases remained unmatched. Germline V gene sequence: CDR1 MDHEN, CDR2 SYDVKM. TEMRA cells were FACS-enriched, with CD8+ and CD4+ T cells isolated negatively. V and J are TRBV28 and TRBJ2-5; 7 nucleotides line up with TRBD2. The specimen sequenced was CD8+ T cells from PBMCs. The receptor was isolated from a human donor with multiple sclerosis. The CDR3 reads CASSFGEGETQYF. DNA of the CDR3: TGTGCCAGCAGTTTTGGGGAGGGGGAGACCCAGTACTTC.